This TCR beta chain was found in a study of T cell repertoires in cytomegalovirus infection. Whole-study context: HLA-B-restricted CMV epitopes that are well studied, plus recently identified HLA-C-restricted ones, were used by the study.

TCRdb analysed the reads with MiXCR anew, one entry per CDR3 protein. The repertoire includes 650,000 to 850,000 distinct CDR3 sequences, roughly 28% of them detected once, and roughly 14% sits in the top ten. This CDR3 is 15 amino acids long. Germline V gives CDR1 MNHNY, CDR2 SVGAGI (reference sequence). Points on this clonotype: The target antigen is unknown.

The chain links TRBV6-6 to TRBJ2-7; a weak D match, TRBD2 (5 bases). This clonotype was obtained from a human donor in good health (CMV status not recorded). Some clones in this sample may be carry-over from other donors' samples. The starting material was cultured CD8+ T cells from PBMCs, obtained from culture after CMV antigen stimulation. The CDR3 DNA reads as TGTGCCAGCAGCCGAAAGAGGCTAGCCTCCGACGAGCAGTACGTC. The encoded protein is CASSRKRLASDEQYV.